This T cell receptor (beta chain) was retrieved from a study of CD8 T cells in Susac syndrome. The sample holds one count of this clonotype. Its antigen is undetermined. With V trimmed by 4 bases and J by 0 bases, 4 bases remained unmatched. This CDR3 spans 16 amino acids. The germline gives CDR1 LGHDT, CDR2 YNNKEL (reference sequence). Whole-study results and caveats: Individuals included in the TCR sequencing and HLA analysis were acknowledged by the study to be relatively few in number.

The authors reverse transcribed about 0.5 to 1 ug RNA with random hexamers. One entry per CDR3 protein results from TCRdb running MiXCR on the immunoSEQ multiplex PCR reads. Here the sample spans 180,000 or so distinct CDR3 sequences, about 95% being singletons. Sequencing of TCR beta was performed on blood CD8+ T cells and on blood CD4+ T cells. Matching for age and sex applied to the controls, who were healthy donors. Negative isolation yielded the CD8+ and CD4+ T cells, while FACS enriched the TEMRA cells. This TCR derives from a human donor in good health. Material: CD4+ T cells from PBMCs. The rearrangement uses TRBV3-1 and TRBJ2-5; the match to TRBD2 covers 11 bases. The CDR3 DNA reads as TGTGCCAGCAGCCTGACTAGCGGGAATCACCAAGAGACCCAGTACTTC. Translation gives CASSLTSGNHQETQYF.